This T cell receptor beta chain was observed in a study of CD8 T cells in ankylosing spondylitis. TCRdb passed the 5' RACE reads through MiXCR, listing each CDR3 protein once. The table shows 350,000 to 550,000 distinct CDR3 sequences, with roughly a quarter occurring only once. Regarding the study as a whole: In ankylosing spondylitis blood, a motif of fewer than 10 highly homologous TCR beta variants appeared characteristic.

V gave up 8 bases and J gave up 4 bases, with 17 bases separating them. The CDR3 spans 14 residues. The germline gives CDR1 MDHEN, CDR2 SYDVKM. This clonotype was counted only a few times. Its antigen is unknown. Specimen: blood, either unsorted or a sorted T cell fraction (not recorded which). The clonotype was recovered from a male donor with ankylosing spondylitis. The rearrangement links TRBV28 to TRBJ1-1; a weak D match, TRBD1 (6 bases). The CDR3 spells CASARGDQGTEAFF. The DNA of the CDR3 is TGTGCCAGCGCTAGGGGGGATCAGGGCACTGAAGCTTTCTTT. Combining the CDR3 with reference TRBV28 and TRBJ1-1 gives the whole variable domain DVKVTQSSRYLVKRTGEKVFLECVQDMDHENMFWYRQDPGLGLRLIYFSYDVKMKEKGDIPEGYSVSREKKERFSLILESASTNQTSMYLCASARGDQGTEAFFGQGTRLTVV.